Listed below are T cell receptor beta chains from one sample, sequenced in a study of OX40 agonist ivuxolimab in advanced cancers. Repertoires were generated with immunoSEQ multiplex PCR, while TCRdb's copy carries only in-frame clones and drops some. The data hold some 80,000 clones, with roughly 92% observed a single time. Sequencing was performed on CD4+ or CD8+ T cells sorted from blood, taken in a trial of the OX40 agonist ivuxolimab. Source of these receptors: an adult with an advanced solid tumor such as melanoma, head and neck, liver or kidney cancer. The CDR3 runs from the conserved cysteine through the conserved F or W. A D gene is named only where the DNA matches it firmly. Size values are once, few and many counts, or a class for expanded clones, and some rows have none.

size	D	V	J	CDR3	DNA
NA	NA	TRBV6-1	TRBJ1-2	CASSEPYGYTF	TGTGCCAGCAGTGAGCCCTATGGCTACACCTTC
few	NA	TRBV5-1	TRBJ2-3	CASSLDGDVTDTQYF	TGCGCCAGCAGCTTGGACGGGGACGTCACAGATACGCAGTATTTT
NA	TRBD1	TRBV7-9	TRBJ2-1	CASSQTGNVGNEQFF	TGTGCCAGCAGCCAGACAGGGAACGTGGGCAATGAGCAGTTCTTC
NA	TRBD2	TRBV7-8	TRBJ2-7	CASSPSGTSFTYEQYF	TGTGCCAGCAGCCCATCCGGGACTAGTTTTACCTACGAGCAGTACTTC
NA	TRBD2	TRBV18	TRBJ2-1	CASSPQERERHEQFF	TGTGCCAGCTCACCACAGGAGCGGGAGAGGCATGAGCAGTTCTTC
NA	TRBD2	TRBV18	TRBJ2-7	CASSPLGGRARYEQYF	TGTGCCAGCTCACCACTCGGAGGGAGGGCCAGGTACGAGCAGTACTTC
few	NA	TRBV27	TRBJ2-1	CASRQSGTTPSGEQFF	TGTGCCAGCAGACAATCCGGGACAACACCTTCGGGGGAGCAGTTCTTC
NA	NA	TRBV6-1	TRBJ1-5	CATLTLANNQPQHF	TGTGCCACCTTGACCCTTGCGAACAATCAGCCCCAGCATTTT
once	NA	TRBV7-2	TRBJ2-5	CASSFLGRGETQYF	TGTGCCAGCAGCTTCTTGGGCCGAGGGGAGACCCAGTACTTC
once	NA	TRBV11-2	TRBJ1-2	CASSLAPDRNYGYTF	TGTGCCAGCAGCTTAGCCCCGGACAGAAACTATGGCTACACCTTC
NA	NA	TRBV28	TRBJ2-1	CASSSVETIYNEQFF	TGTGCCAGCAGTTCGGTCGAGACAATTTACAATGAGCAGTTCTTC
once	NA	TRBV7-2	TRBJ2-3	CASRYGLGTDTQYF	TGTGCCAGCAGGTACGGGTTGGGCACAGATACGCAGTATTTT
NA	NA	TRBV6-5	TRBJ2-3	CASSYYRVEGTQYF	TGTGCCAGCAGTTACTACCGGGTTGAGGGTACGCAGTATTTT
NA	TRBD1	TRBV15	TRBJ2-6	CATSRTGTGGSGANVLTF	TGTGCCACCAGCAGAACCGGGACAGGGGGCTCTGGGGCCAACGTCCTGACTTTC